The clone carrying this T cell receptor beta chain was found a few times. This sample also contains other DNA sequences that code for the same CDR3. V dropped 0 bases and J dropped 5 bases, with 14 bases sitting between them. The CDR3 loop spans 16 amino acids. Germline CDR1 reads LGHNA; CDR2 reads YSLEER. Per the original data handling: Amplification with reference gene primers provided the estimates of nucleated cell counts. Profiling relied on immunoSEQ multiplex PCR, and the TCRdb table lists in-frame clones only, not all of them. V and J calls and clone size are as listed in that table; D and trimming were resolved from the DNA. The table has 150,000 or so clones, roughly 81% seen once. The data were taken from a study of blood T cell repertoires in COVID-19. Study context: Italy, Spain and the United States were the sources of the convalescent and acute COVID-19 samples. Sources were T cells, B-cell-depleted T cells, or PBMCs; the material itself was cDNA or gDNA.

The chain couples TRBV4-3 to TRBJ1-5, with D possibly being TRBD1 (6 bases). The material sequenced was peripheral blood. The origin of this receptor is a middle-aged man who had recovered from COVID-19. The CDR3 sequence: CASSQDLGRGDQPQHF. As DNA, the CDR3 is TGCGCCAGCAGCCAAGATCTGGGCAGGGGAGATCAGCCCCAGCATTTT.